Listed below are T cell receptor beta chains from one sample, sequenced in a study of shared clonotypes between healthy human individuals. TCRdb keeps only in-frame clones here, not all; method: immunoSEQ multiplex PCR. The repertoire has under 650,000 clones, almost 97% of them found once; the top ten carry less than 0.06%. Sequencing was carried out using naive CD4+ T cells sorted from blood. Receptors were obtained from a woman younger than 45 in good health. CDR3s include the opening cysteine and the closing phenylalanine or tryptophan. The order of the fields is clone size, J gene, D gene, V gene, CDR3 DNA, CDR3 protein. D genes are given only for firm matches. Clone size, where shown, is once, few, many, or a class for clones that have expanded.

size: NA
J: TRBJ2-5
D: NA
V: TRBV7-7
DNA: TGTGCCAGCCCCGGGGGGCAGGGTCCACAAGAGACCCAGTACTTC
CDR3: CASPGGQGPQETQYF

size: few
J: TRBJ1-5
D: NA
V: TRBV7-9
DNA: TGTGCCAGCAGCTTAGCCATACCGGGTCAGCCCCAGCATTTT
CDR3: CASSLAIPGQPQHF

size: NA
J: TRBJ2-1
D: NA
V: TRBV29-1
DNA: TGCAGCGCTACCCGGGATGAGCAGTTCTTC
CDR3: CSATRDEQFF

size: NA
J: TRBJ2-5
D: TRBD2
V: TRBV7-8
DNA: TGTGCCAGCAGCGGGACTAGCGGGAGGGCCGGTGAGACCCAGTACTTC
CDR3: CASSGTSGRAGETQYF

size: NA
J: TRBJ2-3
D: TRBD2
V: TRBV13
DNA: TGTGCCAGCAGCGCACCGGGACTAGACACAGATACGCAGTATTTT
CDR3: CASSAPGLDTDTQYF

size: NA
J: TRBJ2-1
D: TRBD2
V: TRBV6-5
DNA: TGTGCCAGCAGTTACTGGTCGGGGGAGGGGATTGAGCAGTTCTTC
CDR3: CASSYWSGEGIEQFF

size: few
J: TRBJ2-2
D: TRBD2
V: TRBV7-9
DNA: TGTGCCAGCAGCTGGGGACTAGCGGGAGTCGGGGAGCTGTTTTTT
CDR3: CASSWGLAGVGELFF

size: once
J: TRBJ2-7
D: TRBD2
V: TRBV2
DNA: TGTGCCAGCAGTGTATCGGGGGGGCCCTACGAGCAGTACTTC
CDR3: CASSVSGGPYEQYF

size: NA
J: TRBJ2-7
D: NA
V: TRBV10-3
DNA: TGTGCCACCCAGGGGGGGCAGTACGAGCAGTACTTC
CDR3: CATQGGQYEQYF

size: NA
J: TRBJ2-7
D: NA
V: TRBV6-6
DNA: TGTGCCAGCAGTACGGACGGGTACGAGCAGTACTTC
CDR3: CASSTDGYEQYF

size: once
J: TRBJ2-1
D: NA
V: TRBV19
DNA: TGTGCCAGTAGTATAGAGGGGACCCGGAATGAGCAGTTCTTC
CDR3: CASSIEGTRNEQFF

size: NA
J: TRBJ2-1
D: NA
V: TRBV29-1
DNA: TGCAGCGTCGACAGCTACAATGAGCAGTTCTTC
CDR3: CSVDSYNEQFF

size: few
J: TRBJ1-2
D: TRBD1
V: TRBV28
DNA: TGTGCCAGCAGTTCGGGACAGGAGAATGGCTACACCTTC
CDR3: CASSSGQENGYTF

size: NA
J: TRBJ1-4
D: NA
V: TRBV4-1
DNA: TGCGCCAGCAGCCAGGATCAAACGGCCCGGCATGAAAAACTGTTTTTT
CDR3: CASSQDQTARHEKLFF

size: NA
J: TRBJ2-7
D: TRBD2
V: TRBV19
DNA: TGTGCCAGTAGTGGACCCGGGACTAGGTCCCACGAGCAGTACTTC
CDR3: CASSGPGTRSHEQYF

size: NA
J: TRBJ2-6
D: TRBD2
V: TRBV19
DNA: TGTGCCAGTAGTTTTGCTAGCGGGAGTTGGTCTGGGGCCAACGTCCTGACTTTC
CDR3: CASSFASGSWSGANVLTF

size: NA
J: TRBJ2-1
D: TRBD2
V: TRBV7-9
DNA: TGTGCCAGCAGTCACCTAGCGGGAGGGACCTACAATGAGCAGTTCTTC
CDR3: CASSHLAGGTYNEQFF

size: NA
J: TRBJ2-5
D: NA
V: TRBV7-9
DNA: TGTGCCAGCAGCTTAGTGACCAGAGGGACGAGGGAGCAGTACTTC
CDR3: CASSLVTRGTREQYF

size: NA
J: TRBJ2-7
D: NA
V: TRBV6-1
DNA: TGTGCCAGCAGTGATGAGGGAAGGATTAAGTACGAGCAGTACTTC
CDR3: CASSDEGRIKYEQYF

size: NA
J: TRBJ1-2
D: NA
V: TRBV5-1
DNA: TGCGCCAGCAGCAACAGGGTGGGGAAAGCTAACTATGGCTACACCTTC
CDR3: CASSNRVGKANYGYTF

size: NA
J: TRBJ1-1
D: TRBD1
V: TRBV28
DNA: TGTGCCAGCACCTCCGGGACAGGGGTGGGGAACACTGAAGCTTTCTTT
CDR3: CASTSGTGVGNTEAFF

size: NA
J: TRBJ2-1
D: NA
V: TRBV2
DNA: TGTGCCAGCAGTGAAGATGCCCCCGGAGAGTTCTTC
CDR3: CASSEDAPGEFF

size: NA
J: TRBJ1-1
D: TRBD1
V: TRBV28
DNA: TGTGCCAGCAGTTTAGGGGACAGGAACACTGAAGCTTTCTTT
CDR3: CASSLGDRNTEAFF

size: NA
J: TRBJ1-2
D: NA
V: TRBV6-6
DNA: TGTGCCAGCAGTTACTCCGGGGGGGAGCTTACGGGTGGCTACACCTTC
CDR3: CASSYSGGELTGGYTF

size: NA
J: TRBJ1-1
D: TRBD1
V: TRBV28
DNA: TGTGCCAGCAGTTTAATTGTGGGACAGGGTAACACTGAAGCTTTCTTT
CDR3: CASSLIVGQGNTEAFF

size: NA
J: TRBJ2-6
D: NA
V: TRBV28
DNA: TGTGCCAGCAGTTTAGGGGGGTCTGGGGCCAACGTCCTGACTTTC
CDR3: CASSLGGSGANVLTF

size: NA
J: TRBJ2-7
D: TRBD2
V: TRBV27
DNA: TGTGCCAGCAGTTTGAGCGGGGCTACCTCCTACGAGCAGTACTTC
CDR3: CASSLSGATSYEQYF

size: NA
J: TRBJ2-2
D: TRBD2
V: TRBV6-5
DNA: TGTGCCAGCAGGGCGACTAGCGGGAGTCCGGGGGAGCTGTTTTTT
CDR3: CASRATSGSPGELFF

size: NA
J: TRBJ2-2
D: NA
V: TRBV12-5
DNA: TGTGCTAGTGGTTTGGTAGACAAAACCGAGAACACCGGGGAGCTGTTTTTT
CDR3: CASGLVDKTENTGELFF

size: NA
J: TRBJ1-2
D: TRBD1
V: TRBV7-9
DNA: TGTGCCAGCAGCCCATCAGACAGGGTTATCTATGGCTACACCTTC
CDR3: CASSPSDRVIYGYTF

size: NA
J: TRBJ2-3
D: NA
V: TRBV6-4
DNA: TGTGCCAGCAGCCCTTCGTTTCAGGACCCCGCACATACGCAGTATTTT
CDR3: CASSPSFQDPAHTQYF

size: NA
J: TRBJ1-1
D: NA
V: TRBV14
DNA: TGTGCCAGCAGCCCCCATCAGGGTCTGAACACTGAAGCTTTCTTT
CDR3: CASSPHQGLNTEAFF

size: NA
J: TRBJ2-2
D: NA
V: TRBV15
DNA: TGTGCCACCAGCAGGCAGGGACCCCCCGGGGAGCTGTTTTTT
CDR3: CATSRQGPPGELFF

size: NA
J: TRBJ1-6
D: TRBD1
V: TRBV10-2
DNA: TGCGCCAGCAGAGACCGGGACAGCGGACTCCACTTT
CDR3: CASRDRDSGLHF

size: NA
J: TRBJ2-1
D: TRBD2
V: TRBV28
DNA: TGTGCCAGCAGCTCGAGCGGGAGGATCGACAATGAGCAGTTCTTC
CDR3: CASSSSGRIDNEQFF

size: NA
J: TRBJ1-2
D: NA
V: TRBV18
DNA: TGTGCCAGCTCACCATTGGAGTCTAACTATGGCTACACCTTC
CDR3: CASSPLESNYGYTF

size: NA
J: TRBJ2-7
D: TRBD2
V: TRBV7-9
DNA: TGTGCCAGCAGCCAACGAAGACCCACTAGCGGGGCTTCCTACGAGCAGTACTTC
CDR3: CASSQRRPTSGASYEQYF

size: NA
J: TRBJ2-1
D: NA
V: TRBV4-1
DNA: TGCGCCAGCAGCCAGCCCAGGACTCCAAAGGCCGAGCAGTTCTTC
CDR3: CASSQPRTPKAEQFF

size: once
J: TRBJ2-1
D: TRBD1
V: TRBV11-3
DNA: TGTGCCAGCAGCCGGGACAGGGTCGCTGAGCAGTTCTTC
CDR3: CASSRDRVAEQFF